This TCR beta chain was sequenced during a study of control samples from healthy donors and cancer patients (dated by TCRdb to the early 2020s). Library generation was performed with the immunoSEQ multiplex PCR assay. TCRdb carries this immuneACCESS record with in-frame sequences only. Its versions omit some clonotypes, under half of them owing to an unresolved V gene in the studies checked, with the rest unexplained. In this sample the table shows 100,000 to 150,000 clones, 80% to 95% of which occur a single time. Roughly 1.9% of the sample belongs to the ten largest clones. The germline V gene (reference sequence) sets CDR1 to SSHAT and CDR2 to FNYEAQ. The CDR3 measures 15 amino acids from cysteine to phenylalanine. Only the CDR3 part of the read is kept: 45 bases, read in frame from the first base. About this clone itself: There is no known antigen for this receptor. One junction end does not reproduce the germline sequence, and a read error may be involved.

The rearrangement joined TRBV7-7 to TRBJ2-5; the D gene cannot be resolved beyond TRBD1 or TRBD2, each matching 5 bases. The source material was blood. This TCR derives from a woman between 45 and 65 years old in good health. The CDR3 in this case is CASSSHLGTSGTQYF. Read as DNA, the sequence is TGTGCTAGCAGCTCCCACCTTGGGACCTCGGGGACCCAGTACTTC.